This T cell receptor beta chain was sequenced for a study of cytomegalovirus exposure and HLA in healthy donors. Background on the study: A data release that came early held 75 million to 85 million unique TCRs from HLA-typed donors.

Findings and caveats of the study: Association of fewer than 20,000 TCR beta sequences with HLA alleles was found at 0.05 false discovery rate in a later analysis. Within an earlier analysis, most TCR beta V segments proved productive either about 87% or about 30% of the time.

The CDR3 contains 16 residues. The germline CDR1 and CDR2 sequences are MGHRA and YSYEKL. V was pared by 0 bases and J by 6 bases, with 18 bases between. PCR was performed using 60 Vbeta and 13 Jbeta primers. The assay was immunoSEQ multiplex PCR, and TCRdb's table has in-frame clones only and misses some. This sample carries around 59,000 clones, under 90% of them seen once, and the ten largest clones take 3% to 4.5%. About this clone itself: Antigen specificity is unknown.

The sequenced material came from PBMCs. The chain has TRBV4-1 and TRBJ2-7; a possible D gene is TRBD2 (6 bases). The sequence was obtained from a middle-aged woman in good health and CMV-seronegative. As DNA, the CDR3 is TGCGCCAGCAGCCAAGATCCCCCCCTAGCGAGGGGCGAGCAGTACTTC. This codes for CASSQDPPLARGEQYF.